This T cell receptor beta chain was sequenced during a study of cytomegalovirus exposure and HLA in healthy donors. Study observations and caveats: Later analysis associated a missense DCLRE1C variant with TCR beta V- and J-gene trimming.

PCR primers comprised 60 Vbeta and 13 Jbeta primers. Profiling relied on immunoSEQ multiplex PCR, and the TCRdb table lists in-frame clones only, not all of them. The sample consists of fewer than 95,000 clones, roughly 80% of them appearing once. The CDR3 has 16 residues. Germline-derived CDR1 and CDR2 are PRHDT and FYEKMQ (reference sequence). The V and J ends lost 5 bases and 2 bases, in that order; junction bases with no gene match: 4. Each of the donors was a healthy bone marrow donor. A word on this clone: Its target is unknown.

This chain uses TRBV13 with TRBJ2-1; TRBD2 matches at 12 bases. This sequence originates from a man aged 40-49 years in good health and CMV-seronegative. Sequencing used PBMCs. This CDR3 reads CASSPPSGGAYNEQFF. The CDR3 region has the DNA TGTGCCAGCAGCCCACCTAGCGGGGGGGCCTACAATGAGCAGTTCTTC.